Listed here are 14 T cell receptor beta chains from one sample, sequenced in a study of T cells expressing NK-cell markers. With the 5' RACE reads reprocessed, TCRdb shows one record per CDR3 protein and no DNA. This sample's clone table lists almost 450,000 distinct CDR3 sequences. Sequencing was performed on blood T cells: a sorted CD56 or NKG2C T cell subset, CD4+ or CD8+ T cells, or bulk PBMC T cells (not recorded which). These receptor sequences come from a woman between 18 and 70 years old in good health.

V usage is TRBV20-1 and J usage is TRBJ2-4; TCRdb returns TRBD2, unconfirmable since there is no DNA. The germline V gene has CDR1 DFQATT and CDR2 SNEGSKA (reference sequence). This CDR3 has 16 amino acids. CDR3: CSARDYASGSGHIQYF.

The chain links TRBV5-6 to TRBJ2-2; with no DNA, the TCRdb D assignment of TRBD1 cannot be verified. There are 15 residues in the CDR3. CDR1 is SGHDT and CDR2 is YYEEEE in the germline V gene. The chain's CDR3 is CASILDRGRTGELFF.

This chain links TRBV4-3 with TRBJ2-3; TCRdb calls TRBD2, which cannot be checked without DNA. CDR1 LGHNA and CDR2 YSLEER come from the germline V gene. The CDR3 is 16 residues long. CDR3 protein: CASSRSASASGDTQYF.

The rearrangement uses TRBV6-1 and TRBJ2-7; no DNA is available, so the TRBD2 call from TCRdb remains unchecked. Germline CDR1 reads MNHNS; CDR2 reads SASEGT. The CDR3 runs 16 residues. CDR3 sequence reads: CASAGRRGSEYREQYF.

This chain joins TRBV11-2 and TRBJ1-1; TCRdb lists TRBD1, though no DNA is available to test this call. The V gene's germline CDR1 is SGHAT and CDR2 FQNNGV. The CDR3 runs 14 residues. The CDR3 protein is CASSFGGGPTEAFF.

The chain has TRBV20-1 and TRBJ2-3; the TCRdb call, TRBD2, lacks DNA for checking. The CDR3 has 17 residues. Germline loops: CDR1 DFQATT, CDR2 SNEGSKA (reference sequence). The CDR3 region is CSAERTTGSIETDTQYF.

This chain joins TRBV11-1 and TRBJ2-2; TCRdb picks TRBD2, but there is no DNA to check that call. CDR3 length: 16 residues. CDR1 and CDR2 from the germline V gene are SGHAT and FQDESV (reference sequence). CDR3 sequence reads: CASSPGTGTRGRELFF.

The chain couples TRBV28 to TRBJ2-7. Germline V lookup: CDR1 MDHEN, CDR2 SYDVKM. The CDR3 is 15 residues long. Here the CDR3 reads CASSFGGSSSYEQYF.

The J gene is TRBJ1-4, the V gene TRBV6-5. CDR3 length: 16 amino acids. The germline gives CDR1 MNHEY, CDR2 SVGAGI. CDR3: CASSYRSGSTNEKLFF.

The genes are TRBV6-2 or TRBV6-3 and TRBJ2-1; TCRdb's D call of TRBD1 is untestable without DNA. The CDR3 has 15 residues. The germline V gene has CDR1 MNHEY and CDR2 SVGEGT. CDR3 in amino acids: CASSYRWGDADEQFF.

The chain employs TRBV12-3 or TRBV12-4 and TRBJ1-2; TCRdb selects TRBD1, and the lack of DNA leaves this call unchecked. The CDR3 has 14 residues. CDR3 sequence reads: CASRPQGANYGYTF.

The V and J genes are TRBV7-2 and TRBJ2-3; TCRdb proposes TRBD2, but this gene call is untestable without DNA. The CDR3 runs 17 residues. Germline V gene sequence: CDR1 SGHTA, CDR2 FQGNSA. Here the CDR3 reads CASSPLAGTSLTDTQYF.

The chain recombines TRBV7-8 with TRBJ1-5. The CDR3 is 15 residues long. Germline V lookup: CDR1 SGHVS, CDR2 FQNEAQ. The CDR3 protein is CASSLVAGKDQPQHF. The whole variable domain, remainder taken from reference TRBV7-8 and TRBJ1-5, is GAGVSQSPRYKVAKRGQDVALRCDPISGHVSLFWYQQALGQGPEFLTYFQNEAQLDKSGLPSDRFFAERPEGSVSTLKIQRTQQEDSAVYLCASSLVAGKDQPQHFGDGTRLSIL.

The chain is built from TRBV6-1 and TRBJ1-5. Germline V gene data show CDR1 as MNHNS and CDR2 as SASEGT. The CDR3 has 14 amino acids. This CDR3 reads CASRRGGYNQPQHF.